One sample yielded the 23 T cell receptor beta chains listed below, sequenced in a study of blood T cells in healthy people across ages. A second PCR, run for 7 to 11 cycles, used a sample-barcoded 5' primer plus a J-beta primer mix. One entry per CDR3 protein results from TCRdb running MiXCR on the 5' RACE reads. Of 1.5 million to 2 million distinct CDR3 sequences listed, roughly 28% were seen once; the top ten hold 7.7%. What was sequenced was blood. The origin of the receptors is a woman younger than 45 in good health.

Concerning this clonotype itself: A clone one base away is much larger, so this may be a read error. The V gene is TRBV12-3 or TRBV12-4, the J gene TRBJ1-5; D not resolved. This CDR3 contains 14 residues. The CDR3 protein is CASSPLTAGQPRHF. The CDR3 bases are TGTGCCAGCAGTCCCTTGACGGCGGGCCAGCCCCGGCATTTT.

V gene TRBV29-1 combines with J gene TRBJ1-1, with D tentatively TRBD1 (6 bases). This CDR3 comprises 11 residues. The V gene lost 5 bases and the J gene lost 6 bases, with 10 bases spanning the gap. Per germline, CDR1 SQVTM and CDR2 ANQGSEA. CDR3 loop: CSVSTGSEAFF. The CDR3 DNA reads TGCAGCGTTTCTACAGGGTCTGAAGCTTTCTTT. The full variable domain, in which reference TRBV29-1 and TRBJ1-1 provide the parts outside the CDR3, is SAVISQKPSRDICQRGTSLTIQCQVDSQVTMMFWYRQQPGQSLTLIATANQGSEATYESGFVIDKFPISRPNLTFSTLTVSNMSPEDSSIYLCSVSTGSEAFFGQGTRLTVV.

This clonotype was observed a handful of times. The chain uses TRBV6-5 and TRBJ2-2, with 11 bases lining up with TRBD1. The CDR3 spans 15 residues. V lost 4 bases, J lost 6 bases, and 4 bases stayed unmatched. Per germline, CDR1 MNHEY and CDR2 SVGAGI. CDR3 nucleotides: TGTGCCAGCAGTTTTGGACAGGGGGCATCCGGGGAGCTGTTTTTT. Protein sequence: CASSFGQGASGELFF.

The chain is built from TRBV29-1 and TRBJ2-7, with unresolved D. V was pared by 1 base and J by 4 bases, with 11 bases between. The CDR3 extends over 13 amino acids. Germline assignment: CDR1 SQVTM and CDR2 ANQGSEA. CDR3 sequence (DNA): TGCAGCGTTGAAGCCCAAACCCCTTACGAGCAGTACTTC. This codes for CSVEAQTPYEQYF.

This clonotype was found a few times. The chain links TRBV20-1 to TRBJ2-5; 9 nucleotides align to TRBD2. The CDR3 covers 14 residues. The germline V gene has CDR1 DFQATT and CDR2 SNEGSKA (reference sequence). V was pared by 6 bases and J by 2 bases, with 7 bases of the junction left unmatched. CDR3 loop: CSASTLAGQETQYF. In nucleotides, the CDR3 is TGCAGTGCCTCGACACTAGCGGGTCAAGAGACCCAGTACTTC.

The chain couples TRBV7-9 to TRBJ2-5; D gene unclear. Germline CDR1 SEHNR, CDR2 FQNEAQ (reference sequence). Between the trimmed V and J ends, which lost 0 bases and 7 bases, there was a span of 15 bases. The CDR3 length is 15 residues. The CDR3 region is CASSLALPSAGTQYF. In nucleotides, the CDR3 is TGTGCCAGCAGCTTAGCACTCCCCAGCGCTGGGACCCAGTACTTC.

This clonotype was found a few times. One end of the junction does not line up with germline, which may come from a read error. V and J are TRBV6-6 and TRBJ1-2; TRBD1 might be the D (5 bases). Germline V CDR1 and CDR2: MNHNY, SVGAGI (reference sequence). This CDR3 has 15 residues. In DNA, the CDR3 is TGTGCCATCAGTCCAAGCAGGGCGCGAGGCTATGGCTACACCTTC. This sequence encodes CAISPSRARGYGYTF.

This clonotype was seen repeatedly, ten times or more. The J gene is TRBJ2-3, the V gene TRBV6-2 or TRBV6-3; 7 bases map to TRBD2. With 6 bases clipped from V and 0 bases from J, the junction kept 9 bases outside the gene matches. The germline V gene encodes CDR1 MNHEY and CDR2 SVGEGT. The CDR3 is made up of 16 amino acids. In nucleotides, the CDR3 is TGTGCCAGCAGCCGTCCCAGCGGGGCTAGCACAGATACGCAGTATTTT. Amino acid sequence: CASSRPSGASTDTQYF.

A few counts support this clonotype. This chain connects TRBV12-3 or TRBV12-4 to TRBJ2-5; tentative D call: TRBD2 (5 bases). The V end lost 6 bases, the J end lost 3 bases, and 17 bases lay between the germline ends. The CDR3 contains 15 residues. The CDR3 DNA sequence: TGTGCCAGCAGCTCGAGCCGAGGGTACAAAGAGACCCAGTACTTC. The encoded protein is CASSSSRGYKETQYF.

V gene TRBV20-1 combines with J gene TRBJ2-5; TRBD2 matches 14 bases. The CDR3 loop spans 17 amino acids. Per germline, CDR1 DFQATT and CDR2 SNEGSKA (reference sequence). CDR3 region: CRPLGLAGGGWQETQYF. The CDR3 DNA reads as TGCAGGCCCTTAGGACTAGCGGGGGGCGGGTGGCAAGAGACCCAGTACTTC.

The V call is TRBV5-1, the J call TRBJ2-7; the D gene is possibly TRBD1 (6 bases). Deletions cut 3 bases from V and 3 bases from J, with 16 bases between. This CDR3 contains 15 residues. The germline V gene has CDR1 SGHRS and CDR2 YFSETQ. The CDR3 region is CASSSTPGQLYEQYF. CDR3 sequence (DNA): TGCGCCAGCAGCTCGACGCCGGGACAACTCTACGAGCAGTACTTC.

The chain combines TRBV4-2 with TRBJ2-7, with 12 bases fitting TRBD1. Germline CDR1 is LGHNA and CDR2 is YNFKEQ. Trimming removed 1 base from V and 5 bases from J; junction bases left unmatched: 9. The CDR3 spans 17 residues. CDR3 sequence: CASSQGPGTGGADEQYF. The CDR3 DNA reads TGTGCCAGCAGCCAAGGCCCCGGGACAGGGGGCGCCGACGAGCAGTACTTC.

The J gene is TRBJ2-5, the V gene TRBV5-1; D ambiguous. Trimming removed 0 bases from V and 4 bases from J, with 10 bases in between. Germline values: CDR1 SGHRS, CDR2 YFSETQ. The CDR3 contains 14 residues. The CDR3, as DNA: TGCGCCAGCAGCTTGGTCCGATACACAGAGACCCAGTACTTC. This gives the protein CASSLVRYTETQYF.

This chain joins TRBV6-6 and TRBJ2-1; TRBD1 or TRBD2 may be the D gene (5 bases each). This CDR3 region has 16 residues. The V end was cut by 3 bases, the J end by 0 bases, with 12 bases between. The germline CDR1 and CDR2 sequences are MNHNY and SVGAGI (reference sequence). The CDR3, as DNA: TGTGCCAGCAGTTATCGGGGACCCGTCTCCTACAATGAGCAGTTCTTC. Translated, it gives CASSYRGPVSYNEQFF.

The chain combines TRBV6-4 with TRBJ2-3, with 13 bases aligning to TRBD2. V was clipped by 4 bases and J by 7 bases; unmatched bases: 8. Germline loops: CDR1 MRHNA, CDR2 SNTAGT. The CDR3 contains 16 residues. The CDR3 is CASSASLAGGPNTQYF. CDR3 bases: TGTGCCAGCAGTGCCTCACTAGCGGGGGGGCCGAATACGCAGTATTTT.

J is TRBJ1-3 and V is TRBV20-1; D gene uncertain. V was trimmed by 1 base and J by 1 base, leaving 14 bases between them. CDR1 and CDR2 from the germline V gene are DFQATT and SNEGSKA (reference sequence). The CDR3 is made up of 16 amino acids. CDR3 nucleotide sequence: TGCAGTGCTAGAGGGCCGGTCCCCGGTTCTGGAAACACCATATATTTT. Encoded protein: CSARGPVPGSGNTIYF.

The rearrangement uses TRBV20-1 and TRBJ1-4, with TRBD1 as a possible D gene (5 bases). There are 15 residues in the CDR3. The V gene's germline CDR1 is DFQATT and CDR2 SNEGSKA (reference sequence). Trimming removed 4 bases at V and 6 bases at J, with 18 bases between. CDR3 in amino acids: CSAKNPGSEDEKLFF. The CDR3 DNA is TGCAGTGCTAAGAACCCAGGGAGCGAAGATGAAAAACTGTTTTTT.

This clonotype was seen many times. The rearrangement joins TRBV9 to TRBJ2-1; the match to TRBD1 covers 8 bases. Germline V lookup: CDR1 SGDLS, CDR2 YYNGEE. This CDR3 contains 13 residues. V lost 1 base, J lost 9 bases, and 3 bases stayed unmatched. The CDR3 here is CASSVITGGEQFF. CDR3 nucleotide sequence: TGTGCCAGCAGCGTAATAACAGGGGGTGAGCAGTTCTTC.

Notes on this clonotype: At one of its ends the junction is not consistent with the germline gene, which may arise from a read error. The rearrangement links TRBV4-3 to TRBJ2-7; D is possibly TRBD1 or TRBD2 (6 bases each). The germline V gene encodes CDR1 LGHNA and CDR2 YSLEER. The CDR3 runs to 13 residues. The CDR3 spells CAGSSEGGYEQYF. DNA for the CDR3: TGCGCCGGCAGTTCGGAGGGGGGCTACGAGCAGTACTTC.

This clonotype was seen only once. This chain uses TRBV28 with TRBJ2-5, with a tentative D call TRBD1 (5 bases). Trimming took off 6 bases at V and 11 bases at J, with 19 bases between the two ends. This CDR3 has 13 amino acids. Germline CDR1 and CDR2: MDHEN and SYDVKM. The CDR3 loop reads CASRAGSPLEQYF. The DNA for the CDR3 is TGTGCCAGCAGGGCAGGGTCCCCTCTGGAGCAGTACTTC.

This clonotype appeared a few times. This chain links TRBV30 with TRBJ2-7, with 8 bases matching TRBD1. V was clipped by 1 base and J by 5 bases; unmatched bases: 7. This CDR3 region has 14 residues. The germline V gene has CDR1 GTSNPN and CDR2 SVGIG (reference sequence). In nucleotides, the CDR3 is TGTGCCTGGAGTGAGGGACAGGACGGGGACGAGCAGTACTTC. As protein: CAWSEGQDGDEQYF.

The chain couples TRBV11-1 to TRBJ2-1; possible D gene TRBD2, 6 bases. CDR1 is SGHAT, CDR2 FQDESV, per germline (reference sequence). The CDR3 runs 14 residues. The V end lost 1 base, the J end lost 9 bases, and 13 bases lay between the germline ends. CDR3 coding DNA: TGTGCCAGCAGCTTAGTTGCTCTAGCGCCTGAGCAGTTCTTC. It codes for CASSLVALAPEQFF.

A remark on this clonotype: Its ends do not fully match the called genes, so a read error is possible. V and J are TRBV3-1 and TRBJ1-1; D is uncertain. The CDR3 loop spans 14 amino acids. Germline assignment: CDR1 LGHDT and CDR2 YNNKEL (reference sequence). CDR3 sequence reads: CASSPTGRNFEAFF. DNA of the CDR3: TGCGCCAGCAGCCCGACCGGTCGGAATTTTGAAGCTTTCTTT.